This TCR beta chain was captured by sequencing in a study of cytomegalovirus exposure and HLA in healthy donors (dated by TCRdb to the late 2010s). Looking at the study overall: In an earlier analysis of approximately 500 of the donors, approximately 260 Gb of sequence data and 100 million or so unique TCR beta sequences from about 179 million T cells were reported. Among almost 400 genotyped donors of the cohort, an average of 235,054 unique TCR beta nucleotide sequences were sequenced per donor, 15% to 20% of them non-productive. Four to six DR-DQ haplotypes were handled as single units for association and clustering, since linkage in the cohort was strong. To predict cytomegalovirus infection status, the study combined high-throughput TCR immunosequencing, statistical association of individual TCRs with disease status, and machine learning. Donor age, sex, ethnicity and CMV serostatus were compiled together with the repertoire data. The number of typed donors differed by locus: roughly 629-630 for A, B, C, DRB1 and DQB1; 500 to 550 for DQA1; 606 for DPA1; and some 470 for DPB1. An early release covering over 500 HLA-typed donors comprised roughly 300 gigabases of sequencing data and around 80 million unique TCR sequences. All discovery cohort repertoires had been generated on a single sequencing platform. A later genetic analysis used genome-wide SNP genotypes for about 60% of the roughly 700 donors, treating that subset as a discovery cohort. In an earlier analysis of a few hundred of the donors, high-throughput TCR beta sequencing was used to judge whether each TCR beta V gene segment behaved as functional or pseudogenic. Rather than drawing on any new phenotypic data, the later analysis identified candidate immune exposures from TCR beta sequences and the way those sequences occurred across donors. The study profiled the T cell repertoires of under 700 subjects by immunosequencing and related them to cytomegalovirus serostatus. A later analysis re-analyzed previously published TCR beta repertoires from 500 to 700 donors and added high-resolution HLA genotyping to study TCR occurrence patterns. Of the 350 to 400 genotyped donors, approximately 83% fell in the genetic ancestry cluster associated with self-reported Caucasian donors. Both class I and class II loci were covered by HLA typing, at four-digit resolution. The study aimed to test whether signatures of past pathogen exposure could be identified by cataloging public T cell receptors. Along with the approximately 600-subject first cohort, a separate validation cohort of over 90 different subjects was used. On the study overall, not on this receptor specifically: A further reported finding was that TCR beta sequences accurately predicted the HLA-A and HLA-B alleles for most subjects in the first cohort. This cohort had only TCR beta chains sequenced, and the lack of alpha or paired-chain data limited which features could be detected. It was suggested by the authors that the approach could potentially be generalized to other disease states and immunological phenotypes. In vitro tests confirmed that three of the cytomegalovirus-associated TCR beta chains recognize cytomegalovirus antigens. In both the original and validation cohorts, the classifier was reported to diagnose cytomegalovirus status with high specificity and sensitivity. Several of the top co-occurrence clusters appeared to be linked to parvovirus B19, influenza, CMV and Epstein-Barr virus, according to a later analysis. Strong co-occurrence of HLA alleles, especially DR and DQ, made assigning TCR associations to individual alleles difficult. In a later analysis, the rate of TCR association differed among HLA loci, with DRB1 alleles having the most associated TCRs and HLA-C alleles having the fewest. The only immune exposure information available for the cohort was CMV serostatus. Compared with the approximately 720-donor mean, donors in an Asian-associated ancestry cluster had fewer N-insertions in productive TCRs, according to a later genetic analysis. Because counts were too low, more than 15 rarely observed V segments, including chromosome 9 orphons, were excluded from the earlier analysis of 587 of the donors. Linkage disequilibrium might explain the correlated functional status among segregating V segments, but an unknown experimental factor could not be excluded. HLA typing was unavailable for some donors at each locus, so association tests used only the typed subset. Compared with equally common non-associated chains, HLA-associated TCR beta chains in a later analysis were more clonally expanded and had lower generation probabilities. In a later genetic analysis, a missense DCLRE1C variant was associated with V-gene and J-gene trimming of TCR beta chains, and the association was replicated in an independent cohort. The study listed 150 to 200 TCR beta chains as associated with cytomegalovirus. A later analysis found that most CMV-associated TCR beta chains appeared HLA-restricted, with HLA associations seemingly driven largely by CMV exposure. Specific HLA alleles were associated with 16,951 TCR beta sequences at a false discovery rate of 0.05 in a later analysis. Because the 87-base-pair reads could not distinguish some IMGT-functional V segments, including TRBV6-2 and TRBV6-3, those segments were excluded. While some public TCRs were present in many individuals, most TCR sequences turned up only very rarely across donors. A cluster of highly shared sequence variants was judged likely to represent a technical artifact of the sequencing pipeline. Roughly uniform sequencing depth across donors was assumed in presence/absence analyses, although this assumption may not hold. Broadly in line with IMGT annotations, most TCR beta V segments showed up in productive rearrangements about 87% or about 30% of the time in an earlier analysis of a few hundred of the donors.

The germline V gene gives CDR1 as MGHRA and CDR2 as YSYEKL. Taken from cysteine to phenylalanine, the CDR3 has 16 residues. Of the read, only the CDR3 DNA is kept; its 48 bases are in frame from base 1. V ends up 3 bases short and J 7 bases short, with an unmatched junction base count of 7. The sample holds one count of this clone. Its antigen remains undetermined. No qualities accompany the bases; no much larger clone lies one base away. The protocol used for the library was the immunoSEQ multiplex PCR assay. A mixture of 60 forward primers for TCR Vbeta segments and 13 reverse primers for TCR Jbeta segments was used in the multiplex PCR. Amplification of the CDR3 region of rearranged TCR beta genes was performed with a multiplex PCR assay on genomic DNA. The Illumina HiSeq System was used to sequence the amplified TCR beta libraries as 87-base-pair reads. The original methods were these. In a later analysis, tens of millions of unique TCR beta chains were counted across the 500 to 850 repertoires, and roughly 9.9 million of these chains were shared by at least two donors. To remove PCR and sequencing errors, raw reads were error-corrected and collapsed into unique sequences using a nearest-neighbor algorithm that merged closely related sequences. Alignment of CDR3 sequences to IMGT reference sequences was used to assign V, D and J gene segments. For a sequence to be retained, a match of at least six nucleotides was required to both a V gene segment and a J gene segment. Rearrangements were called productive when the CDR3 lacked stop codons and stayed in frame with V and J; all others were non-productive. CDR3 was defined according to IMGT convention as the region running from the second conserved V-encoded cysteine to the conserved J-encoded phenylalanine. In an earlier analysis of around 640 of the donors, sequences lacking an unambiguous match to a single V gene segment were excluded. An earlier analysis of 587 of the donors called V segments functional above 56.7% productive rearrangements and segregating when the between-donor standard deviation exceeded 5%. A statistical classification framework was built to diagnose cytomegalovirus status from the catalog of TCR beta chain sequences. In a later analysis, V and J genes were assigned by comparing TCR nucleotide sequences against IMGT/GENE-DB human TR gene sequences. Using the TCRdist pipeline, a later analysis assigned CDR3 sequences along with most-parsimonious VDJ recombination scenarios. A later analysis defined each TCR beta chain by its CDR3 amino acid sequence plus V-gene family, and excluded reads lacking a unique V-gene family. As a way to deal with suspected cross-contamination and a sequencing artifact, a later analysis dropped 450 to 700 nucleotide sequences that were highly shared and had low generation probability. A later analysis calculated a clonal expansion index for each public chain from normalized within-repertoire ranks of inferred template counts. Generation probabilities in a later analysis came from a VDJ recombination model fitted to out-of-frame rearrangements, and those results were checked against IGoR. In a later analysis, TCR-TCR, TCR-HLA and TCR-CMV co-occurrence was scored with hypergeometric tests, and a repertoire-size bias correction was applied to TCR pairs. A later analysis estimated false discovery rates by permuting HLA or CMV assignments 20 times. In a later analysis, co-occurring TCRs were grouped using DBSCAN, with TCRdist sequence similarity added in when clustering inside HLA-allele-positive subsets. Repertoires with fewer than 30,000 or more than 120,000 public chains, plus five repertoires with anomalous nucleotide sharing, were excluded from co-occurrence clustering. TCRdb re-hosts the immuneACCESS table, in-frame sequences only. Its copies lack some clones; in the studies checked, an unresolved V gene accounts for under half of them, and the cause for the rest is not known. The V and J calls and clone size come from that table; D and trimming were worked out from the DNA. For this sample there are 150,000 to 180,000 clones; around 79% appear just once. Clones ranked in the top ten supply about 8.3% of the sample.

The cohort consisted of 650 to 700 healthy bone marrow donors. At the time of sampling, every cohort member was nominally healthy, though immune exposures that went unrecorded were likely present. The donor was CMV seropositive and was included in the group of 300 or so seropositive cohort members. A peripheral blood sample was collected from each donor, and TCR beta sequencing was performed on peripheral blood mononuclear cells. Genomic DNA extraction from the blood cell samples was performed with the Qiagen DNeasy Blood Extraction Kit. The origin of this receptor is a man in his thirties or forties in good health and CMV-seropositive. Material for sequencing was PBMCs. The V and J segments used are TRBV4-1 and TRBJ2-1; 12 junctional bases match TRBD2. The bases read TGCGCCAGCAGCCACCTAGCGGGAGGGCCGGGGAATGAGCAGTTCTTC. This encodes CASSHLAGGPGNEQFF.